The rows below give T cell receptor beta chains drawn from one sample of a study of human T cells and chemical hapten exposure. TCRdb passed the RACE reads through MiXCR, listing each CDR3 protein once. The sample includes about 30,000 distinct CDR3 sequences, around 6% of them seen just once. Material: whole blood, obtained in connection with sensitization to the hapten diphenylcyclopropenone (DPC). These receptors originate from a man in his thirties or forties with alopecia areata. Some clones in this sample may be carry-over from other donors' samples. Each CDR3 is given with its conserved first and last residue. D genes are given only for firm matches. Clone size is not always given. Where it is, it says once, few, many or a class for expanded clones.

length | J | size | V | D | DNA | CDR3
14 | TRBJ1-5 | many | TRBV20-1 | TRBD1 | TGCAGTGCTAGACTTAGGGGGCTTGGTCAGCCCCAGCATTTT | CSARLRGLGQPQHF
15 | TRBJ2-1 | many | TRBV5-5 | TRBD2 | TGTGCCAGCAGCCTAGGGGGACTAGCGGCATTAGAGCAGTTCTTC | CASSLGGLAALEQFF
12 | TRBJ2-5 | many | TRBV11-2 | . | TGTGCCAGCGGGGGCCTTGAAGAGACCCAGTACTTC | CASGGLEETQYF
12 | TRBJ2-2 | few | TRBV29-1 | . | TGCAGTGGCAGGGCGAACACCGGGGAGCTGTTTTTT | CSGRANTGELFF
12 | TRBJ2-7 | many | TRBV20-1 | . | TGCAGTGCTAGAGATACAGGGCGCGAGCAGTACTTC | CSARDTGREQYF
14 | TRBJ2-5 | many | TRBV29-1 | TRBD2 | TGCAGCGTTGACGGCGGGAGGGCCGGCGAGACCCAGTACTTC | CSVDGGRAGETQYF
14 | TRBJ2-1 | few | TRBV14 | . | TGTGCCAGCAGCCAAGATAGCTGGGACACAGAGCAGTTCTTC | CASSQDSWDTEQFF
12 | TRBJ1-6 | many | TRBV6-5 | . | TGTGCCAGCAGTCGAGGCAATTCACCCCTCCACTTT | CASSRGNSPLHF
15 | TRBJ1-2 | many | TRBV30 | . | TGTGCCTGGACTCCGTACCGTTACTCTAACTATGGCTACACCTTC | CAWTPYRYSNYGYTF
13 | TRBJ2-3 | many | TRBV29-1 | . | TGCAGCGTCCCGGCCCGACCGTCTGTGGCGCAGTATTTT | CSVPARPSVAQYF
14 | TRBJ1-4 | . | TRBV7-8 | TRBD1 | TGTGCCAGCAGCTCCGGGACAGGGGGGGAAAAACTGTTTTTT | CASSSGTGGEKLFF
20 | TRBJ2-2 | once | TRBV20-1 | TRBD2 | TGCAGTGCTAGAGATCTGAGGGCGGGGGGACCGCCGGGGAGCTGTTTGGAGCTGTTTTTT | CSARDLRAGGPPGSCLELFF
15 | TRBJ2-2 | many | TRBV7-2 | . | TGTGCCAGCAGCTTTCAGCGGGCGAACACCGGGGAGCTGTTTTTT | CASSFQRANTGELFF
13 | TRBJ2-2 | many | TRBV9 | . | TGTGCCAGCAGCGCGTTATTGACCGGGGAGCTGTTTTTT | CASSALLTGELFF
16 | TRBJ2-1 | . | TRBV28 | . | TGTGCCAGCAGTTTTCTCACGGGCAGGGACTACAATGAGCAGTTCTTC | CASSFLTGRDYNEQFF
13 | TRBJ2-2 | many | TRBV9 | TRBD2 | TGTGCCAGCAGCGAAAGCGGGGGTGGGGAGCTGTTTTTT | CASSESGGGELFF
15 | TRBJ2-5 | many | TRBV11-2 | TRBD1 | TGTGCCAGCAGCCAATGGACAGGCCCACAAGAGACCCAGTACTTC | CASSQWTGPQETQYF
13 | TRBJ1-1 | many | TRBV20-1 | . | TGCAGTGCTAGAGACGGGGGTCACACTGAAGCTTTCTTT | CSARDGGHTEAFF
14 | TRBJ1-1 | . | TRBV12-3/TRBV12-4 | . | TGTGCCAGCACTATAACAGGCCTGAACACTGAAGCTTTCTTT | CASTITGLNTEAFF
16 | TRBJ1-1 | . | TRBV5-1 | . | TGCGCCAGCAGCACGATGACTCAATCGCGGGGCACTGAAGCTTTCTTT | CASSTMTQSRGTEAFF
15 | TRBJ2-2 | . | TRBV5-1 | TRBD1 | TGCGCCAGCAGCCCAGGGACAGCCAACACCGGGGAGCTGTTTTTT | CASSPGTANTGELFF
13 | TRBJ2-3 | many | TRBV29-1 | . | TGCAGCGCAGGGGTTAGGGACACAGATACGCAGTATTTT | CSAGVRDTDTQYF
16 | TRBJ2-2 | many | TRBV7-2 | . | TGTGCCAGCAGCTTACTTGGGGGCCCGAACACCGGGGAGCTGTTTTTT | CASSLLGGPNTGELFF
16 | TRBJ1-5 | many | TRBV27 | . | TGTGCCAGCAGGCCTGGCACCCACAATAGCAATCAGCCCCAGCATTTT | CASRPGTHNSNQPQHF
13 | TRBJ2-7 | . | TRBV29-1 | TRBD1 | TGCAGCGTCCTCCGGGACAGTAATAGCGAGCAGTACTTC | CSVLRDSNSEQYF
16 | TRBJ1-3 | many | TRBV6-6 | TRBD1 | TGTGCCAGCAGTTTCGACGACAGGGGTCCTGGAAACACCATATATTTT | CASSFDDRGPGNTIYF
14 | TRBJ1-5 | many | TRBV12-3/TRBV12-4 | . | TGTGCCAGCAGCCCTGGACAGTCCCCGACGGCCCAGCATTTT | CASSPGQSPTAQHF
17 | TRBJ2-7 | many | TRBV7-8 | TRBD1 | TGTGCCAGCAGCTTATATAATAGGGGGACAGGGGACCACGAGCAGCACTTC | CASSLYNRGTGDHEQHF
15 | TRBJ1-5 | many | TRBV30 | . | TGTGCCTGGGATGGGGGACCTACGAGCAATCAGCCCCAGCATTTT | CAWDGGPTSNQPQHF
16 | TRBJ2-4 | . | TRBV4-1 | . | TGCGCCAGCAGCCTGGACTGGCTGGCGGGCCGCGACATTCAGTACTTC | CASSLDWLAGRDIQYF
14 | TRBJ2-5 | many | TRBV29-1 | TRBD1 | TGCAGCGTTGGGGCCGGGACAGGGTTGGAGACCCAGTACTTC | CSVGAGTGLETQYF
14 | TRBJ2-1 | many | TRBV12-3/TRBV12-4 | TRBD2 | TGTGCCAGCAGTTTAGCGGGACTAGCGGGCGAGCAGTTCTTC | CASSLAGLAGEQFF
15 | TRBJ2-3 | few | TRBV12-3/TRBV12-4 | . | TGTGCCAGCAGTGTCTCGAGCGGGTTCACAGATACGCAGTATTTT | CASSVSSGFTDTQYF
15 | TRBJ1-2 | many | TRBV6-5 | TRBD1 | TGTGCCAGCAGTACCGGACAGGGCGTTGCCTATGGCTACACCTTC | CASSTGQGVAYGYTF
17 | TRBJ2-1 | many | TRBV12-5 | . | TGTGCTAGTGGTTTGGGCTCCTTAGTCTTGTTGGGGAATGAGCAGTTCTTC | CASGLGSLVLLGNEQFF
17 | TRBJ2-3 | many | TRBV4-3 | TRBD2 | TGCGCCAGCAGCCAAGGAATTAGCGGGAGGGAAGCAGATACGCAGTATTTT | CASSQGISGREADTQYF
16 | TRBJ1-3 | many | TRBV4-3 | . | TGCGCCAGCAGCCAAGATCGGCTCGGCTCTGGAAACACCATATATTTT | CASSQDRLGSGNTIYF
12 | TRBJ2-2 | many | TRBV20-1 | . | TGCAGTGCTAGAACAGGAGCCGGGGAGCTGTTTTTT | CSARTGAGELFF
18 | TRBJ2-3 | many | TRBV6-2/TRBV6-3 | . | TGTGCCAGCAGCCCAGAGGGTGGACCCCGCCTTAGCACAGATACGCAGTATTTT | CASSPEGGPRLSTDTQYF
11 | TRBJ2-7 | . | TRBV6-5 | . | TGTGCCAGCCGGACGCTCTACGAGCAGTACTTC | CASRTLYEQYF
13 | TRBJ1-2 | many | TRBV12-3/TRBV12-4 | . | TGTGCCAGCAGGGACCGGACACCGTATGGCTACACCTTC | CASRDRTPYGYTF
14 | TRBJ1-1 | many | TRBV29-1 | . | TGCAGCGTTGAAGAATTGGAGGGGTTCACTGAAGCTTTCTTT | CSVEELEGFTEAFF
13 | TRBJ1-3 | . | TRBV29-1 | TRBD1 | TGCAGCGTATCCTGGGACAGCGGAAACACCATATATTTT | CSVSWDSGNTIYF
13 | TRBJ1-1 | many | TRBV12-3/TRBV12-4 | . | TGTGCCAGCAGTTCGGACAAGAAGGCTGAAGCTTTCTTT | CASSSDKKAEAFF
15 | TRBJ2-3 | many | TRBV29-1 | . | TGCAGCGTTCCCCACGGGGGATCTAGCACAGATACGCAGTATTTT | CSVPHGGSSTDTQYF
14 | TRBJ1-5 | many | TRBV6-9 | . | TGTGCCCCCCCCGGGGGTCGGAAGGGGCAGCCCCAGCATTTT | CAPPGGRKGQPQHF
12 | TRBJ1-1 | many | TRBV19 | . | TGTGCCAGTAGTCCCCGCAGCTCTGAAGCTTTCTTT | CASSPRSSEAFF
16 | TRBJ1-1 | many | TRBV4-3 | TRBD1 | TGCGCCAGCAGCCTCAACCCGGGACAGGGGAACACTGAAGCTTTCTTT | CASSLNPGQGNTEAFF